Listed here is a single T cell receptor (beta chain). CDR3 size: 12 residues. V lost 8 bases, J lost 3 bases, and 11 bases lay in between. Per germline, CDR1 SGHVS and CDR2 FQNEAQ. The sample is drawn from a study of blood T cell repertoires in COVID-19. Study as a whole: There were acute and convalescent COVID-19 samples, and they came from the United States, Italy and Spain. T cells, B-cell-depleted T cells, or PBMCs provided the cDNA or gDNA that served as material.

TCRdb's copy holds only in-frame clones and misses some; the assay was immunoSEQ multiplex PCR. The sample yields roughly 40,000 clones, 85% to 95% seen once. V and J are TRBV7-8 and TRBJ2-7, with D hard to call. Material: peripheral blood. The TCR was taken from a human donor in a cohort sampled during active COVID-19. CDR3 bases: TGTGCCAGCGCGGAGCTGGGCTACGAGCAGTACTTC. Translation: CASAELGYEQYF.